Listed below are T cell receptor beta chains from one sample, sequenced in a study of T cell repertoires in ileal Crohn's disease. Sequencing used immunoSEQ multiplex PCR; TCRdb keeps in-frame clones, though not all of them. Of 16,000 or so clones detected, about 91% appear once; the ten largest clones hold roughly 5.5%. Sequenced sample: ileal tissue. The receptors were sampled from an adult with Crohn's disease. CDR3s leave out the opening cysteine and the closing phenylalanine or tryptophan. The order of the fields is V gene, CDR3 protein.

>TRBV18
ASSPGTGDEQF
>TRBV7-9
AWPSGRDYEQY
>TRBV7-3
ASSLSGRASYNEQF
>TRBV18
ASSSLPGEELF
>TRBV27
ASSPWTSGNTGELF
>TRBV6-5
ASSRDLIYEQY
>TRBV9
ASSTGTGYRGTEAF
>TRBV6-1
ASSGEGRLDTQY
>TRBV29-1
SGWTGSREQY
>TRBV7-9
ASTLSGTGYGYT
>TRBV5-6
ASSSTQGDYGYT
>TRBV7-8
ASSFTGTGDQPQH
>TRBV9
ASSVGRLAGTDTQY
>TRBV7-3
ASSPNRAGKLNEQF
>TRBV6-1
ASSEEGGGTQY